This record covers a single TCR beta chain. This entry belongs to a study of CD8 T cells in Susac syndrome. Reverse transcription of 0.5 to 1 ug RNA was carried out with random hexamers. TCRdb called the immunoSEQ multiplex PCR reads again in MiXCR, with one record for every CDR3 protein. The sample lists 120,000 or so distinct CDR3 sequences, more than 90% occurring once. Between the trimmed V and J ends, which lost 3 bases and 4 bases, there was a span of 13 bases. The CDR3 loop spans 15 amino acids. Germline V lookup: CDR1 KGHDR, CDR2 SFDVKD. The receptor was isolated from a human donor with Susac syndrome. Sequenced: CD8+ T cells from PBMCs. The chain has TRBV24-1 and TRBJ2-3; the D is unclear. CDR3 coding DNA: TGTGCCACCAGTGATAGACACGACCCTTCAGATACGCAGTATTTT. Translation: CATSDRHDPSDTQYF.